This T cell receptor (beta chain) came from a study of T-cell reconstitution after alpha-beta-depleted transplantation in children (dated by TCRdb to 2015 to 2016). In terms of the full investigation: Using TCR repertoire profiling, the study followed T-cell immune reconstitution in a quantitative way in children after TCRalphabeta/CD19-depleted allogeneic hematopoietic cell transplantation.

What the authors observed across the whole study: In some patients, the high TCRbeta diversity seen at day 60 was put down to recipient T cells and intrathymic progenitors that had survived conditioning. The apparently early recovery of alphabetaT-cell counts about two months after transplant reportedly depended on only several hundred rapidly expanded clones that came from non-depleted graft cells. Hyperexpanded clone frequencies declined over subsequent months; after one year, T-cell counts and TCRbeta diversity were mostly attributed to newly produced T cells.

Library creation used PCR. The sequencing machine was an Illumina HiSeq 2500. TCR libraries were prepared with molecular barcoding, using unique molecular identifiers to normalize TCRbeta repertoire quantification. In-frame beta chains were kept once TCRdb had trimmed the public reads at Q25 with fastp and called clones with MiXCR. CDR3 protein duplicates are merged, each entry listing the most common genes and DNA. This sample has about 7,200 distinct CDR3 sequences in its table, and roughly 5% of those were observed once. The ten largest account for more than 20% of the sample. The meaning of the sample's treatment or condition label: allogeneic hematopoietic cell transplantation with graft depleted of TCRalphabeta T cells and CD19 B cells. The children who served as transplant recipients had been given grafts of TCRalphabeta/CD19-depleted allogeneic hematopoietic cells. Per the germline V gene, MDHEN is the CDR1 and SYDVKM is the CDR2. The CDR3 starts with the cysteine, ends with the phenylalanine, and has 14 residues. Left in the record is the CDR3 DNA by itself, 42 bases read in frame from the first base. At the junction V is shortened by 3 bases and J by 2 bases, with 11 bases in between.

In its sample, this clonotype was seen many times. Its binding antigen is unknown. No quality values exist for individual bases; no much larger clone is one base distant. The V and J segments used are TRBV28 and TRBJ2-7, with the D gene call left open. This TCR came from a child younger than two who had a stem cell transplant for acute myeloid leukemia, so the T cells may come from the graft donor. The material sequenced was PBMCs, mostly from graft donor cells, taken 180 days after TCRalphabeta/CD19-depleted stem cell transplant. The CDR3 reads CASSFSVGTYEQYF. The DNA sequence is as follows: TGTGCCAGCAGTTTCAGTGTAGGCACCTACGAGCAGTACTTC. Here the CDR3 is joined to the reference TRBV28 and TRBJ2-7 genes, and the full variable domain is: DVKVTQSSRYLVKRTGEKVFLECVQDMDHENMFWYRQDPGLGLRLIYFSYDVKMKEKGDIPEGYSVSREKKERFSLILESASTNQTSMYLCASSFSVGTYEQYFGPGTRLTVT.